Each of the 7 T cell receptor beta chains below was sequenced from the same sample in a study of T cells in Graves' hyperthyroidism and ophthalmopathy. There were TCR beta CDR3 regions amplified from RNA transcripts. The HTBI primer set served for first-round RT-PCR of the TCR CDR3. TCRdb processed the multiplex PCR reads anew with MiXCR; each CDR3 protein has one entry. The sample consists of 650,000 to 850,000 distinct CDR3 sequences, around 20% of them appearing once. The source material was blood. These receptors came from a woman in her forties or fifties with Graves' hyperthyroidism that later progressed to Graves' ophthalmopathy.

This clonotype was counted many times. V and J are TRBV7-6 and TRBJ2-7; D is unclear. The CDR3 consists of 15 residues. Germline V CDR1 and CDR2: SGHVS, FNYEAQ. V lost 5 bases and J 3 bases, leaving 17 bases between the germline ends. The CDR3 coding sequence is TGTGCCAGCAGCCCGTACTTTGGGTCTCTCTACGAGCAGTACTTC. Translated: CASSPYFGSLYEQYF. Full variable domain (missing parts from reference TRBV7-6 and TRBJ2-7): GAGVSQSPRYKVTKRGQDVALRCDPISGHVSLYWYRQALGQGPEFLTYFNYEAQQDKSGLPNDRFSAERPEGSISTLTIQRTEQRDSAMYRCASSPYFGSLYEQYFGPGTRLTVT.

This clonotype has a single count. The V call is TRBV18, the J call TRBJ2-7; 12 bases line up with TRBD2. Germline-derived CDR1 and CDR2 are KGHSH and LQKENI. The CDR3 runs 15 residues. V dropped 8 bases and J dropped 6; count of bases not matched to a gene: 11. CDR3 coding DNA: TGTGCCAGCAGTCGACAGACTAGCGGGGGCGTCGAGCAGTACTTC. Encoded protein: CASSRQTSGGVEQYF.

The CDR3 loop reads CASSLNVGQETQYF. CDR3 coding DNA: TGTGCCAGCAGCTTAAATGTGGGGCAAGAGACCCAGTACTTC. The chain combines TRBV7-3 with TRBJ2-5; D remains ambiguous. This CDR3 comprises 14 residues. Germline CDR1 reads SGHTA; CDR2 reads FQGTGA. V dropped 1 base and J dropped 2 bases, with 8 bases sitting between them.

The chain combines TRBV20-1 with TRBJ2-3; the match to TRBD2 covers 12 bases. The CDR3 has 14 residues. V dropped 6 bases and J dropped 5; count of bases not matched to a gene: 6. CDR1 and CDR2 from the germline V gene are DFQATT and SNEGSKA (reference sequence). CDR3 sequence: CSAPTSGGIDTQYF. DNA for the CDR3: TGCAGTGCGCCGACTAGCGGGGGTATAGATACGCAGTATTTT.

The chain employs TRBV29-1 and TRBJ1-3; no reliable D call. CDR3 size: 14 residues. V gave up 5 bases and J gave up 0 bases, with 11 bases separating them. The germline CDR1 and CDR2 sequences are SQVTM and ANQGSEA. CDR3: CSVQHPSSGNTIYF. As DNA, the CDR3 is TGCAGCGTTCAGCACCCCTCCTCTGGAAACACCATATATTTT.

This clonotype was recorded a few times. This sequence joins TRBV29-1 and TRBJ1-1; 8 bases agree with TRBD1. V lost 1 base, J lost 3 bases, and 4 bases stayed unmatched. The length of the CDR3 is 14 residues. The germline gives CDR1 SQVTM, CDR2 ANQGSEA. CDR3 protein: CSVEGTGTYTEAFF. CDR3 bases: TGCAGCGTTGAAGGGACAGGGACTTACACTGAAGCTTTCTTT.

The sample holds many counts of this clonotype. The V gene is TRBV3-1, the J gene TRBJ2-1; D is possibly TRBD2 (5 bases). V was trimmed by 6 bases and J by 4 bases, leaving 13 bases between them. CDR3 length: 14 residues. CDR1 LGHDT and CDR2 YNNKEL come from the germline V gene (reference sequence). In nucleotides, the CDR3 is TGTGCCAGCAGAAGTGCAGGAGGTTACAATGAGCAGTTCTTC. Its protein product is CASRSAGGYNEQFF.